This TCR beta chain appears in the sequencing data of a study of CD8 T cells in ankylosing spondylitis. The V gene's germline CDR1 is MDHEN and CDR2 SYDVKM. The V and J ends lost 5 bases and 5 bases, in that order; junction bases with no gene match: 7. The CDR3 sequence is 17 residues long. This clonotype was recorded a few times. The antigen remains unidentified. Study-level findings and limits: Relatively rare in peripheral blood, disease-linked clones were also CD8+. Some of these motif variants have turned up before, in reports on reactive arthritis synovial fluid and blood. The authors reported significant enrichment of disease-linked clones in matched ankylosing spondylitis synovial fluid.

Researchers built TCR beta libraries using quantitative 5'-RACE with molecular barcodes. TCRdb independently ran MiXCR on the 5' RACE reads; one entry per CDR3 protein. The sample yields about 170,000 distinct CDR3 sequences, around 17% seen once. The sequence was obtained from a male donor with ankylosing spondylitis or in good health (not recorded which). The sequenced sample consisted of blood, either unsorted or a sorted T cell fraction (not recorded which). The chain recombines TRBV28 with TRBJ2-2; 14 bases map to TRBD2. DNA of the CDR3: TGTGCCAGCAGTCCCAGACTAGCGGGAGGGGGAACCGGGGAGCTGTTTTTT. As protein: CASSPRLAGGGTGELFF.